A single TCR beta chain is shown here with its context. Its antigen remains unidentified. The data were obtained in a study of beta chain features in type 1 diabetes. General study results and limits: Across all four CD4+ subsets, people with type 1 diabetes showed modestly shorter TCRB CDR3s.

This CDR3 contains 17 residues. Per the germline V gene, CDR1 is SGDLS and CDR2 is YYNGEE. V lost 3 bases and J lost 4; bases outside the gene matches: 12. The authors reverse transcribed all of the isolated RNA, so sequencing captured expressed TCRB transcripts. Clones were read by immunoSEQ multiplex PCR, and TCRdb kept only the in-frame ones, dropping some. This table has around 250,000 clones, roughly 14% appearing once. The chain has TRBV9 and TRBJ1-1; 10 bases match TRBD1. Sequencing was performed on naive CD4+ T cells from blood. The receptor's source is a man younger than 40 with type 1 diabetes. CDR3 region: CASSAHTGTGATTEAFF. The CDR3 DNA follows: TGTGCCAGCAGCGCCCATACCGGGACAGGGGCTACCACTGAAGCTTTCTTT.